The source of this T cell receptor (beta chain) is a study of CD8 T cells in Susac syndrome. General observations from the study: The authors acknowledged that the study's TCR sequencing and HLA analysis involved relatively few individuals.

A word on this clonotype: Its antigen is unidentified.

The CDR3 length is 15 residues. From germline, CDR1 is SGHTA and CDR2 FQGNSA. The V gene lost 1 base and the J gene lost 4 bases, with 11 bases spanning the gap. TCR beta sequencing covered blood CD8+ and CD4+ T cells. Purification of the CD8+ and CD4+ T cells relied on negative isolation, and TEMRA cells underwent FACS enrichment. An input of about 0.45 to 1 ug of RNA was subjected to reverse transcription using random hexamers. Amplification of TCR beta CDR3 used immunoSEQ multiplex PCR across 54 Vbeta and 13 Jbeta. TCRdb used MiXCR to reprocess the immunoSEQ multiplex PCR reads, holding one entry per CDR3 protein. The data hold under 150,000 distinct CDR3 sequences, with about 94% observed a single time.

The receptor was isolated from a human donor with multiple sclerosis. The sample was CD4+ T cells from PBMCs. The J gene is TRBJ2-1, the V gene TRBV7-2, with D possibly being TRBD1 (6 bases). DNA for the CDR3: TGTGCCAGCAGCTTAGACCAAGACAGGTACAATGAGCAGTTCTTC. Translated: CASSLDQDRYNEQFF.